The clone carrying this T cell receptor beta chain was seen repeatedly, ten times or more. Its target is not known. The data were obtained in a study of metastatic and nonmetastatic thyroid tumors. The overall study: The study looked at repertoires side by side in blood and in tumor or nodule tissue from malignant and benign thyroid patients. General observations from the study: For both blood and tumor, malignant thyroid tumors reportedly showed significantly higher TCR beta diversity than benign nodules did.

Ahead of thyroid surgery, no patient had received treatment of any kind. The V and J ends lost 8 bases and 3 bases respectively, with 19 bases between them. Looked up from germline, CDR1 is MNHNS and CDR2 is SASEGT. The CDR3 has 15 amino acids. Original analysis: In papillary thyroid cancer, a distant-metastasis classifier was built using CDR3 differences across clinicopathological groups. TCRdb reprocessed the PCR reads using MiXCR. The authors' filters were not applied to this entry. This sample has 50,000 or so clones, with approximately 20% found just once. The genes are TRBV6-1 and TRBJ1-1; D is possibly TRBD1 (5 bases). Sequencing was done on a sample of blood. The sequence was obtained from a male donor with papillary thyroid cancer or a benign thyroid nodule (not recorded which). Some clones in this sample may be carry-over from other donors' samples. For the CDR3, the DNA is TGTGCCAGCGCTCTAAGGCTGCCGGGGGACACTGAAGCTTTCTTT. Encoded protein: CASALRLPGDTEAFF.